The entry below gives a single TCR beta chain sequence along with its context. Its antigen is still unknown. No base qualities exist here, and no much larger clone lies one base off it. Library prep was done by the immunoSEQ multiplex PCR assay. DNA from the cultured and isolated CD4+ T cells underwent TCR beta CDR3 sequencing. Under the source paper's analysis protocol: Non-productive TCR sequences were discarded, and reads were trimmed to the CDR3 region, with only CDR3s of 7 or more amino acids retained. The MANAFEST web app was used to identify antigen-specific clonotypes by comparing expansion in peptide wells with expansion in reference cultures. Positive clones required FDR<0.05 expansion versus reference and all other wells, odds ratio above 5, and frequency above 0.1% in two replicate wells. Cross-reactive clonotypes were defined as significantly expanded in SARS-CoV-2 spike wells and in at least one common cold coronavirus spike condition. CDR3 similarity was assessed by Levenshtein distance using the stringdist R package, and unrooted trees were constructed with ape in R 3.6.1. As stored in TCRdb, this immuneACCESS dataset retains in-frame rearrangements with V and J assigned. A fraction of the clones does not appear; measured against another copy, unresolved V genes explain less than half of the discrepancy, and the remainder lacks a known reason. That table is the source of V, J and clone size, and D and trimming were worked out from the DNA. The sample profile shows around 40,000 clones; around 79% of them were found once. Roughly 29% of the sample is held by the ten biggest clonotypes.

The entry originates in a study of vaccination effects on CD4 cells after COVID-19 (dated by TCRdb to between 2021 and 2022). Turning to the overall study: Each participant got two doses of an mRNA SARS-CoV-2 vaccine, either BNT162b2 or mRNA-1273. Cultures from other donors in the study were sequenced with the Oncomine TCR Beta short-read assay on an Illumina iSeq 100. SARS-CoV-2 spike-specific CD4+ TCR repertoires from before and after mRNA vaccination were compared in COVID-19 convalescent patients and in infection-naive vaccine recipients. In two convalescent patients, pre-vaccine samples were collected 16 days and one week ahead of the first dose, 142 and 148 days after COVID-19 diagnosis. A total of nine to ten COVID-19 convalescent patients and several SARS-CoV-2-naive healthy vaccine recipients were included in the full study.

The CDR3, cysteine through phenylalanine, is 16 amino acids long. The sequence is cut down to CDR3 DNA, 48 bases in frame from base 1. CDR1 is given as KGHSH and CDR2 as LQKENI, both from the germline V gene. V loses 3 bases of germline sequence and J loses 5 bases, and the interval between the two ends is 16 bases. Broad study findings and their caveats: At late post-vaccination timepoints, both infection-induced and vaccine-induced clones showed marked clonal contraction, consistent with waning T cell responses. Among convalescent patients, the spike-reactive repertoire after vaccination was made up mainly of new vaccine-induced clones that were largely distinct from the clones induced by infection. The study was limited by a small number of convalescent patients and lacked early post-infection timepoints.

To identify antigen-specific CD4+ T cell clonotypes by their expansion, the ViraFEST assay first stimulated PBMC with viral peptide pools and then applied TCR sequencing. After 10 days of culture, CD4+ T cells were isolated with the EasySep CD4+ T cell isolation kit. PCR-confirmed SARS-CoV-2 infection had occurred in convalescent patients between March and December 2020, before the Alpha, Beta and Delta variants emerged in the United States. A few million PBMC per well were cultured with about 10 ug/ml peptides in IMDM containing approximately 4.7% human AB serum, around 10 IU/ml IL-2 and gentamicin. Half of the culture medium was replaced with fresh IL-2-containing medium on days 3 and 7. Each peptide stimulation condition was cultured in triplicate wells unless otherwise noted. Using Ficoll-Paque Plus gradient centrifugation, PBMC were separated from whole blood and then either used fresh or cryopreserved at -140C. The QIAamp micro DNA kit was used to extract genomic DNA from the cultured CD4+ T cells.

Sequencing was performed on CD4+ T cells from PBMCs cultured with a peptide pool, taken before COVID-19 vaccination. This sequence was found in a human donor who had a prior SARS-CoV-2 infection. This sequence uses TRBV18 and TRBJ1-4; the D gene is perhaps TRBD1, from 6 matching bases. The DNA is as follows: TGTGCCAGCTCACCCGGGCGAGACAGGATAAATGAAAAACTGTTTTTT. Its protein reads: CASSPGRDRINEKLFF.